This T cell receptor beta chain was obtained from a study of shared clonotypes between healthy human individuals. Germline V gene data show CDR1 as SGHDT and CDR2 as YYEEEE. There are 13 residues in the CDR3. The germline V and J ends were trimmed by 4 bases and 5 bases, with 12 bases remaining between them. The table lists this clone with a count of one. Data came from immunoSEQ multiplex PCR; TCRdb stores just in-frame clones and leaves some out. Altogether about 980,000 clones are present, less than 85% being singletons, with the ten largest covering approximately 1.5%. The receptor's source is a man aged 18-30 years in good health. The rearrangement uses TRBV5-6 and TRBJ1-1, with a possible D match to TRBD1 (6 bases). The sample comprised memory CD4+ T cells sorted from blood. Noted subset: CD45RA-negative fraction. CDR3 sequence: CASSAQQGTEAFF. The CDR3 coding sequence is TGTGCCAGCAGCGCCCAACAGGGTACTGAAGCTTTCTTT. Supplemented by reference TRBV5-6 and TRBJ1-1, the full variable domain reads DAGVTQSPTHLIKTRGQQVTLRCSPKSGHDTVSWYQQALGQGPQFIFQYYEEEERQRGNFPDRFSGHQFPNYSSELNVNALLLGDSALYLCASSAQQGTEAFFGQGTRLTVV.